This TCR beta chain was recorded in a study of untreated major depressive disorder. TCRdb's copy holds only in-frame clones and misses some; the assay was immunoSEQ multiplex PCR. The sample shows about 21,000 clones, approximately 92% of them seen only once. This clone has just one count. Germline V CDR1 and CDR2: MGHRA, YSYEKL. This CDR3 region has 13 residues. V lost 3 bases and J 5 bases, leaving 10 bases between the germline ends. The receptor was isolated from a man between 25 and 39 years old in good health. This chain joins TRBV4-1 and TRBJ2-5; TRBD1 might be the D (5 bases). Sequenced input: CD4+ T cells from PBMCs. CDR3 region: CASSHAGMETQYF. The CDR3 bases are TGCGCCAGCAGCCACGCAGGGATGGAGACCCAGTACTTC.